A single sample is the source of the 15 T cell receptor beta chains below, sequenced in a study of control samples from healthy donors and cancer patients. Libraries were prepared by immunoSEQ multiplex PCR; TCRdb keeps only in-frame clonotypes and omits some of them. Among about 140,000 clones listed, 70% to 90% were seen once. The sample taken for sequencing was blood. The receptors come from a young woman in good health.

V gene TRBV5-1 combines with J gene TRBJ2-3, with TRBD2 identical over 10 bases. The CDR3 length is 18 residues. After removal of 0 bases from V and 3 bases from J, the junction contained 10 bases not matched to a gene. Germline V CDR1 and CDR2: SGHRS, YFSETQ. The CDR3 region is CASSLEAAAGLATDTQYF. In DNA, the CDR3 is TGCGCCAGCAGCTTGGAGGCAGCGGCGGGACTAGCGACAGATACGCAGTATTTT.

The chain employs TRBV10-1 and TRBJ2-1, with D tentatively TRBD2 (5 bases). The CDR3 runs to 16 residues. Germline CDR1 WNHNN, CDR2 SYGVQD (reference sequence). The germline V and J ends were trimmed by 4 bases and 1 base, with 14 bases remaining between them. CDR3 nucleotide sequence: TGCGCCAGCAGTGCAAGGGTCGGACTTTCCTACAATGAGCAGTTCTTC. Its protein is CASSARVGLSYNEQFF.

The rearrangement uses TRBV28 and TRBJ1-3; D is undetermined. Germline V CDR1 and CDR2: MDHEN, SYDVKM. This CDR3 contains 18 residues. V lost 7 bases, J lost 0 bases, and 22 bases lay in between. CDR3 region: CASNRSDGRSYSGNTIYF. In DNA form, the CDR3 reads TGTGCCAGCAATCGGTCTGATGGACGGTCCTACTCTGGAAACACCATATATTTT.

The J gene is TRBJ2-3, the V gene TRBV5-1; no clear D gene. The ends were cut back, 0 bases at V and 6 bases at J, with 8 bases in the middle. This CDR3 contains 13 residues. Germline V gene data show CDR1 as SGHRS and CDR2 as YFSETQ. The CDR3 nucleotides read TGCGCCAGCAGCTTGGTCGCAGATGATACGCAGTATTTT. Amino acid sequence: CASSLVADDTQYF. Based on the CDR3 plus reference TRBV5-1 and TRBJ2-3, the full variable domain is KAGVTQTPRYLIKTRGQQVTLSCSPISGHRSVSWYQQTPGQGLQFLFEYFSETQRNKGNFPGRFSGRQFSNSRSEMNVSTLELGDSALYLCASSLVADDTQYFGPGTRLTVL.

The chain combines TRBV24-1 with TRBJ2-1; 12 bases fit TRBD2. Unmatched junction bases numbered 8, after V lost 3 bases and J lost 3 bases. Germline CDR1 reads KGHDR; CDR2 reads SFDVKD. The CDR3 covers 18 residues. CDR3 nucleotide sequence: TGTGCCACCAGTGATGGAACCCGGACTAGCGGGATCTACAATGAGCAGTTCTTC. Amino acid sequence: CATSDGTRTSGIYNEQFF.

The chain carries TRBV19 and TRBJ1-1; possible D gene TRBD1, 5 bases. This CDR3 spans 16 amino acids. V lost 7 bases, J lost 2 bases, and 20 bases lay in between. Per the germline V gene, CDR1 is LNHDA and CDR2 is SQIVND (reference sequence). DNA for the CDR3: TGTGCCAGTACTCTTCGCTCGGGACTCAGAAACACTGAAGCTTTCTTT. Its protein is CASTLRSGLRNTEAFF.

The chain carries TRBV2 and TRBJ1-1, with a possible D match to TRBD1 (5 bases). Trimming cost V 7 bases and J 7 bases, with 16 bases left between them. The germline V gene encodes CDR1 SNHLY and CDR2 FYNNEI. This CDR3 comprises 13 residues. CDR3 nucleotide sequence: TGTGCCAGCACCGCTCACCGGGACTATGAAGCTTTCTTT. Its translation: CASTAHRDYEAFF.

This chain connects TRBV7-9 to TRBJ1-4, with D hard to call. This CDR3 is 15 amino acids long. V lost 5 bases and J lost 3, with 13 bases in between. Germline V gene lookup returns CDR1 SEHNR and CDR2 FQNEAQ (reference sequence). This CDR3 is CASSQTITPNEKLFF. CDR3 coding DNA: TGTGCCAGCAGCCAAACCATCACACCTAATGAAAAACTGTTTTTT.

The chain joins TRBV9 to TRBJ1-1, with TRBD1 as a possible D gene (5 bases). The V gene lost 1 base and the J gene lost 8 bases, with 18 bases spanning the gap. The length of the CDR3 is 15 residues. Germline CDR1 SGDLS, CDR2 YYNGEE. For the CDR3, the DNA is TGTGCCAGCAGCGTACTGCCTGACCGGGGCCCCGAAGCTTTCTTT. Amino acids: CASSVLPDRGPEAFF.

The V and J genes are TRBV19 and TRBJ2-3; TRBD2 aligns across 10 bases. J was trimmed by 2 bases and V by 2 bases; bases with no gene match: 7. Germline V lookup: CDR1 LNHDA, CDR2 SQIVND (reference sequence). The CDR3 sequence is 17 residues long. This chain's CDR3 is CASSIRTSGDLTDTQYF. CDR3 sequence (DNA): TGTGCCAGTAGTATAAGGACTAGCGGAGACCTCACAGATACGCAGTATTTT.

The rearrangement joins TRBV19 to TRBJ2-7, with D possibly being TRBD1 (6 bases). The V gene's germline CDR1 is LNHDA and CDR2 SQIVND (reference sequence). V was clipped by 3 bases and J by 4 bases, with 10 bases between them. This CDR3 is 13 amino acids long. The CDR3 protein is CASSIGQLYEQYF. The CDR3 nucleotides read TGTGCCAGTAGTATTGGACAGCTATACGAGCAGTACTTC.

The genes are TRBV11-3 and TRBJ2-7; D is unresolved. V lost 1 base and J 6 bases, leaving 16 bases between the germline ends. Germline CDR1 SGHNT, CDR2 YENEEA. This CDR3 region has 15 residues. In nucleotides, the CDR3 is TGTGCCAGCAGCTTAGGTGGACCCCTGATGAGCGAGCAGTACTTC. Amino acids: CASSLGGPLMSEQYF.

V gene TRBV15 combines with J gene TRBJ1-2; 7 bases map to TRBD1. The germline gives CDR1 LNHNV, CDR2 YYDKDF (reference sequence). The V gene end was trimmed by 1 base and the J gene end by 0 bases; junction bases not matched to a gene: 8. The CDR3 is made up of 17 amino acids. The DNA of the CDR3 is TGTGCCACCAGCAGAGTAGGACAGGTGATAGCTAACTATGGCTACACCTTC. It encodes CATSRVGQVIANYGYTF.

The V gene is TRBV2, the J gene TRBJ1-5; D call uncertain. From germline, CDR1 is SNHLY and CDR2 FYNNEI. Trimming removed 4 bases from V and 7 bases from J, with 11 bases in between. The CDR3 is 13 residues long. For the CDR3, the DNA is TGTGCCAGCAGTGTTGGGTTGGACCAGCCCCAGCATTTT. Amino acid sequence: CASSVGLDQPQHF.

This sequence joins TRBV15 and TRBJ1-1, with D perhaps TRBD1 (6 bases). Per germline, CDR1 LNHNV and CDR2 YYDKDF (reference sequence). The CDR3 runs 13 residues. The ends were cut back, 6 bases at V and 5 bases at J, with 13 bases in the middle. CDR3 DNA sequence: TGTGCCACCAGAAGTACAGGGCAAACTGAAGCTTTCTTT. Its protein product is CATRSTGQTEAFF.